This T cell receptor (beta chain) appears in the sequencing data of a study of shared clonotypes between healthy human individuals (dated by TCRdb to 2019 to 2021). Notes on the research overall: Three men and a couple of women, aged 18 to 49 years, made up the cohort. Leukapheresis yielded between about 0.8 and 9.5 billion PBMCs per donor. Blood TCR repertoires of about 5 healthy adults were deeply sequenced to estimate repertoire size and the extent of clonotype sharing between individuals. Different laboratories and diverse techniques were used to prepare libraries and sequence TCR repertoires, to increase sequencing depth and limit assay-specific biases.

This clone showed up just once. The clone's antigen remains unknown. There are no base qualities to consult, and no much larger clone falls within one base. Findings and caveats that apply to the study as a whole: The small number of donors limited the genetic and exposure-history diversity represented. Based on pairwise subsampling, the degree of clonotype sharing among donors was expected to be affected by sequencing depth. Sampling was limited to blood, and TCR repertoires in tissue likely differ from TCR repertoires in blood.

Its CDR3 holds 12 amino acids, cysteine through phenylalanine. Solely the CDR3 DNA is kept, with 36 bases framed from the first base. Trimming removed 2 bases from V and 13 bases from J, leaving 13 bases between the germline ends. CDR1 SGDLS and CDR2 YYNGEE were looked up in the germline V gene. TCR CDR3 regions were amplified from genomic DNA by multiplex PCR using the deep immunoSEQ assay. For each cell subset, the extracted genomic DNA was distributed evenly across all wells of several immunoSEQ 96-well plates, and each plate served as one replicate. For unsorted PBMC, 250 to 300 ng of genomic DNA, equivalent to roughly 30,000 T cell genomes, went into each replicate PCR. Unsorted PBMC genomic DNA was sequenced across ten immunoSEQ deep assay plates. The purified libraries were quantified using a Qubit 3.0 fluorometer, sized with a Bioanalyzer 2100, and then quantified again using the KAPA Library Quantification kit. Each immunoSEQ 96-well plate was sequenced on its own single-read 150-cycle Illumina NextSeq 550 flow cell. In the authors' own workflow: Because only junctional sequences without quality scores were contained in the immunoSEQ output, filtering matching that applied to full-length reads could not be performed. Sequences were annotated with PyIR, a Python wrapper for IgBLAST v1.9, using IMGT germline references to assign V/J genes and CDR3. Any read was removed if the V/J assignment was weak (E-value above 1e-6), the CDR3 was missing, or the read contained stop codons, out-of-frame junctions, or ambiguous translated residues. V3J clonotypes were defined by identical inferred V gene, J gene, and CDR3 amino acid sequence. Percentage overlap between repertoires was calculated by dividing the number of shared unique clonotypes by the size of the smaller repertoire. Repertoire richness was assessed with RTK rarefaction, the Chao1 estimator, and Recon v2.1 estimates of unobserved clonotypes. TCRdb took over this immuneACCESS table, retaining in-frame rearrangements with V and J assigned. Such tables are incomplete; in checked studies, under half of the missing clones stem from an unresolved V gene, and the remainder is unexplained. V, J and clone size are those of that table, while D and trimming were read from the DNA. Here the sample has about half a million clones; approximately 81% occur a single time. Approximately 11% of the sample rests with the top ten.

Healthy HIV-negative adults with no recently reported acute infections or vaccinations were included as donors. Every donor was a Caucasian adult residing in Nashville, Tennessee, USA. For unsorted samples, tens of millions of PBMCs were counted, and genomic DNA was extracted using the QIAamp DNA Blood Mini kit. After blood collection by leukapheresis, PBMCs were isolated using Ficoll-Histopaque density gradient centrifugation and then cryopreserved in the vapor phase of liquid nitrogen. The clonotype originates from a woman aged 40 to 50 in good health. Some clones in this sample may be carry-over from other donors' samples. The sequence is built from TRBV9 and TRBJ2-1; the D gene is tentatively TRBD1 or TRBD2, each matching 5 bases. Input material: PBMCs. CDR3 reads: CASSVGDETQFF. In nucleotide form, the sequence is TGTGCCAGCAGCGTGGGGGACGAAACTCAGTTCTTC.